The sequence of this T cell receptor (beta chain) was determined in a study of beta chain features in type 1 diabetes. Reverse transcribing all isolated RNA meant expressed TCRB transcripts were sequenced. Method: immunoSEQ multiplex PCR; TCRdb's copy keeps in-frame clones and lacks some. This sample has about 320,000 clones, with approximately 14% found just once. CDR3 size: 12 residues. The germline V gene has CDR1 LNHNV and CDR2 YYDKDF (reference sequence). Trimming removed 0 bases from V and 7 bases from J, with 3 bases in between. This clone was found a few times. Its cognate antigen is unknown. Study-wide results and limits: TCRB CDR3 length was moderately but significantly reduced in all four CD4+ subsets of Type 1 diabetes patients.

This sequence joins TRBV15 and TRBJ1-4; no clear D. The sequenced material came from central memory CD4+ T cells from blood. This clonotype was sampled from a young man in good health. The CDR3 loop is CATSRDGEKLFF. For the CDR3, the DNA is TGTGCCACCAGCAGAGATGGTGAAAAACTGTTTTTT. The variable domain in full, with the rest retrieved from reference TRBV15 and TRBJ1-4, is DAMVIQNPRYQVTQFGKPVTLSCSQTLNHNVMYWYQQKSSQAPKLLFHYYDKDFNNEADTPDNFQSRRPNTSFCFLDIRSPGLGDTAMYLCATSRDGEKLFFGSGTQLSVL.